This T cell receptor beta chain was sequenced in a study of human T cells and chemical hapten exposure (dated by TCRdb to 2020 to 2023). At the level of the whole study: For sensitization, 2% DPC in acetone was applied to a roughly 2 cm by roughly 2 cm area of upper inner arm skin. Patients additionally received weekly therapeutic DPC doses to the scalp throughout the roughly 25-week study period. Patch testing was done on the upper back using Finn chambers containing 0.01% DPC, and results were scored after 6 days according to International Contact Dermatitis Research Group standards. Peripheral blood TCR repertoire changes were tracked in vivo in alopecia patients during primary and secondary sensitization to the hapten diphenylcyclopropenone (DPC). Libraries were pooled for sequencing, and variation in per-sample TCR yields was attributed mainly to small differences in library volumes within the pool. Around 30 alopecia patients provided blood for TCR sequencing at one to four time points (pre-sensitization, 2, 6 and 24 weeks). Most of the patients in the cohort were female, and the cohort covered alopecia areata with under or over 50% scalp involvement, alopecia totalis and alopecia universalis. Patient blood was sampled pre-sensitization (week 0) and at 2, 6 and about 24 weeks after DPC sensitization. Broad study findings and their caveats: After repeated subsampling, the strength of the expansion versus patch-test correlation and the threshold at which it became significant changed. Because every patient had alopecia, a presumed autoimmune disease, the patients' immune response might differ from that of healthy individuals. Expanded TCRs formed significantly more large CDR3 similarity clusters than pre-sensitization or healthy control sets, consistent with antigen-driven responses. No change with DPC sensitization was found in the number of TCRs above 1 in 1000 frequency, and no evidence of global repertoire structure alterations was found. The number of PT1 expanded TCRs positively correlated with patch test score, significant at thresholds 8, 16 and 32 but not 4.

From the cysteine up to the phenylalanine, the CDR3 has a length of 13 residues. Only the CDR3 DNA is retained, 39 bases long and in frame from the first base. V is shortened by 10 bases, J by 4 bases, and the region joining them spans 15 bases. The library was produced with RACE. Sequencing was performed on a NextSeq 500. Library preparation attached unique molecular identifiers to individual cDNA molecules for quantitative, reproducible TCR counting. Both TCR alpha and TCR beta chains were sequenced from each blood RNA sample. On the authors' methods: A median of around 96,000 TCRs per sample was observed, with a range of 23,224 to 690,600. The Decombinator software suite was used to annotate the V, J and CDR3 of the TCR reads. For PS versus PT1 abundance plots, all samples were subsampled to the same number of TCRs (28,000). Expanded TCRs were defined as absent before sensitization and observed at least eight times at the 2-week time point. TCRdb cleaned the public reads at Q25 with fastp, built clones with MiXCR and kept in-frame beta chains. Each record represents a unique CDR3 protein, reported with the most common genes and DNA among its rows. TCRdb, rather than the study authors, made the V and J calls. The sample records 90,000 or so distinct CDR3 sequences, about 11% of which are singletons. The top ten hold less than 2.5% of the sample.

This clonotype was detected a few times. Its antigen target is currently unknown. One base away there is no much larger clone; base qualities are not given. Taken with the paper, the label for time point translates to: patch test 1, 2 weeks after DPC sensitization. This sample's treatment or condition label indicates: therapeutic diphenylcyclopropenone sensitization with weekly scalp DPC. At each patch-test visit, blood was drawn before the patch test was applied. Patients were eligible if aged 18 to 70, diagnosed with alopecia and judged suitable for DPC therapy, and pregnant patients were excluded. Total RNA was extracted from unfractionated whole blood that had been collected in Tempus Blood RNA tubes.

This receptor was obtained from a man between 35 and 55 years old with alopecia areata. Some clones in this sample may be carry-over from other donors' samples. The receptor chain draws on TRBV12-3 or TRBV12-4 and TRBJ2-3, with a tentative D gene TRBD1 over 6 matching bases. Source: whole blood, taken in connection with sensitization to the hapten diphenylcyclopropenone (DPC). The base sequence is TGTGCCACCCTACTATCAGGGGCAGATACGCAGTATTTT. Its translation is CATLLSGADTQYF.